These 4 T cell receptor beta chains were sequenced from one sample in a study of brain T cells in children with intractable seizures. Assay used: immunoSEQ multiplex PCR; TCRdb lists only in-frame clones, some missing. The sample holds 95,000 to 120,000 clones, approximately 94% seen once. This material consisted of peripheral blood, taken at surgery. These receptors were collected from a boy younger than two with hemimegalencephaly and intractable seizures.

The chain recombines TRBV5-1 with TRBJ2-7; TRBD2 matches 10 bases. The CDR3 extends over 15 amino acids. Germline assignment: CDR1 SGHRS and CDR2 YFSETQ. The V segment lost 0 bases and the J segment 0 bases; nucleotides outside the gene matches: 0. CDR3 sequence: CASSLASGSSYEQYF. The CDR3 nucleotides are TGCGCCAGCAGCTTGGCTAGCGGGAGCTCCTACGAGCAGTACTTC.

This CDR3 reads CASSSPARVNEQFF. The CDR3 DNA reads TGTGCCAGCAGTTCCCCGGCCCGGGTCAATGAGCAGTTCTTC. The chain is built from TRBV28 and TRBJ2-1, with no clear D. The CDR3 runs to 14 residues. Germline CDR1 MDHEN, CDR2 SYDVKM. V was cut by 4 bases and J by 6 bases, with 13 bases left in between.

The V call is TRBV5-1, the J call TRBJ2-7, with a tentative D call TRBD2 (5 bases). The CDR3 is 15 residues long. V was shortened by 0 bases and J by 2 bases, with 12 bases between the two germline ends. Germline V gene sequence: CDR1 SGHRS, CDR2 YFSETQ. CDR3 bases: TGCGCCAGCAGCTTGGCCCCGGGATCGACCTACGAGCAGTACTTC. Amino acid sequence: CASSLAPGSTYEQYF.

This chain connects TRBV6-5 to TRBJ2-4, with TRBD1 identical over 9 bases. Germline values: CDR1 MNHEY, CDR2 SVGAGI. The CDR3 has 15 amino acids. V lost 2 bases and J lost 5; bases outside the gene matches: 4. The CDR3 protein is CASSYGTGHQNIQYF. The DNA for the CDR3 is TGTGCCAGCAGTTACGGGACAGGGCATCAAAACATTCAGTACTTC.